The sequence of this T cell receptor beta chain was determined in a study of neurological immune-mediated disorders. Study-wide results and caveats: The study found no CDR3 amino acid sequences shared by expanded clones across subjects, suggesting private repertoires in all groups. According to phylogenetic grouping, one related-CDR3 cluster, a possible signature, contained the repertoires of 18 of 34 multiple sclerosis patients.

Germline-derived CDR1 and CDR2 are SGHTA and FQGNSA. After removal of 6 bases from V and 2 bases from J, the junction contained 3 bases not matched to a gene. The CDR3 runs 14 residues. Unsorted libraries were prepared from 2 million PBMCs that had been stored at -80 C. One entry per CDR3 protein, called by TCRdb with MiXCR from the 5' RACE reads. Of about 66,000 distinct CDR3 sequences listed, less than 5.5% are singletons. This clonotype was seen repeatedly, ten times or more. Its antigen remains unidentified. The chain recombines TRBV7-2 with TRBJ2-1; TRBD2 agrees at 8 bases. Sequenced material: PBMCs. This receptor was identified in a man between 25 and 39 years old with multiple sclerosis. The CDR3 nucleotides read TGTGCCAGCAGAGGCGGGGGGCCCTACAATGAGCAGTTCTTC. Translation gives CASRGGGPYNEQFF.